The 25 T cell receptor beta chains below come from one sample, sequenced in a study of T cell repertoires in cytomegalovirus infection. TCRdb redid the calling of the reads with MiXCR, one entry per CDR3 protein. The repertoire includes under 90,000 distinct CDR3 sequences, approximately 22% of them detected once, and around 79% sits in the top ten. Their specific antigens are unknown. Sample: PBMCs, sequenced either directly or after in vitro stimulation (not recorded which). Receptors were obtained from a human donor in good health (CMV status not recorded). Some clones in this sample may be carry-over from other donors' samples.

This clonotype turned up a few times. This sequence joins TRBV6-5 and TRBJ1-2, with D possibly matching TRBD1 (5 bases). Deletions cut 7 bases from V and 8 bases from J, with 20 bases between. The CDR3 consists of 14 residues. Per the germline V gene, CDR1 is MNHEY and CDR2 is SVGAGI. The CDR3 bases are TGTGCCAGCACCCTCAGAGGGGACGATCAAGGCTACACCTTC. It yields the protein CASTLRGDDQGYTF.

This clonotype has just a few counts. J is TRBJ2-1 and V is TRBV7-8, with D tentatively TRBD1 (5 bases). This CDR3 region has 13 residues. Per the germline V gene, CDR1 is SGHVS and CDR2 is FQNEAQ. The V end was cut by 5 bases, the J end by 6 bases, with 11 bases between. The CDR3 bases are TGTGCCAGCAGCATACAGGAGACCAATGAGCAGTTCTTC. This sequence encodes CASSIQETNEQFF. Using reference TRBV7-8 and TRBJ2-1 for the parts outside the CDR3, the full variable domain is GAGVSQSPRYKVAKRGQDVALRCDPISGHVSLFWYQQALGQGPEFLTYFQNEAQLDKSGLPSDRFFAERPEGSVSTLKIQRTQQEDSAVYLCASSIQETNEQFFGPGTRLTVL.

The chain links TRBV6-1 to TRBJ1-5; 7 nucleotides align to TRBD1. Trimming took 6 bases from V and 2 from J; bases not matched to a gene: 7. Per germline, CDR1 MNHNS and CDR2 SASEGT. This CDR3 is built from 15 residues. The CDR3 nucleotides are TGTGCCAGCAGGCCTTACGGACAGGGCAATCAGCCCCAGCATTTT. Protein sequence: CASRPYGQGNQPQHF.

The chain couples TRBV19 to TRBJ1-2; the D gene is possibly TRBD1 (5 bases). Germline V lookup: CDR1 LNHDA, CDR2 SQIVND (reference sequence). V was clipped by 6 bases and J by 6 bases, with 14 bases between them. The CDR3 is 13 amino acids. CDR3 amino acids: CASRGAGTHGYTF. CDR3 bases: TGTGCCAGTAGAGGGGCAGGGACGCATGGCTACACCTTC.

CDR3 sequence (DNA): TGTGCCAGCAGTCGGAGGGAAGATGATGGCTACACCTTC. As protein: CASSRREDDGYTF. J is TRBJ1-2 and V is TRBV6-1, with D hard to call. The V end was cut by 5 bases, the J end by 6 bases, with 13 bases between. CDR1 MNHNS and CDR2 SASEGT come from the germline V gene. CDR3 size: 13 residues.

CDR3 sequence: CASSPFSYNEQFF. CDR3 DNA sequence: TGTGCCAGCTCACCATTTTCCTACAATGAGCAGTTCTTC. The chain combines TRBV18 with TRBJ2-1; no clear D. V was pared by 2 bases and J by 1 base, with 3 bases between. The CDR3 sequence is 13 residues long. Germline values: CDR1 KGHSH, CDR2 LQKENI. Looking up the rest from reference TRBV18 and TRBJ2-1 gives the full variable domain: NAGVMQNPRHLVRRRGQEARLRCSPMKGHSHVYWYRQLPEEGLKFMVYLQKENIIDESGMPKERFSAEFPKEGPSILRIQQVVRGDSAAYFCASSPFSYNEQFFGPGTRLTVL.

The gene calls are TRBV10-2 and TRBJ2-7, with TRBD1 as a possible D gene (5 bases). This CDR3 contains 13 residues. Germline V gives CDR1 WSHSY, CDR2 SAAADI. V was pared by 5 bases and J by 3 bases, with 11 bases between. DNA for the CDR3: TGCGCCAGCAGTCAGGGTGCGAGCTACGAGCAGTACGTC. Its protein is CASSQGASYEQYV.

This clonotype was counted many times. The chain couples TRBV12-3 or TRBV12-4 to TRBJ2-3; TRBD1 matches at 7 bases. V lost 5 bases to trimming and J lost 4 bases; unmatched junction nucleotides: 9. The CDR3 consists of 15 residues. CDR3 nucleotide sequence: TGTGCCAGCAGTACCCCCGGGACAGTTCCAGATACGCAGTATTTT. Protein sequence: CASSTPGTVPDTQYF.

This clonotype was counted a few times. Here the CDR3 DNA reads TGTGCCAGCAGTTACTCGGGGACATTCGAGCAGTACGTC. Translation: CASSYSGTFEQYV. The V and J genes are TRBV6-6 and TRBJ2-7, with D possibly TRBD1 on 6 matching bases. Germline CDR1 reads MNHNY; CDR2 reads SVGAGI (reference sequence). V lost 0 bases and J 6 bases, leaving 9 bases between the germline ends. There are 13 residues in the CDR3.

This clonotype was observed at least ten times. The chain combines TRBV12-3 or TRBV12-4 with TRBJ1-1; 10 positions agree with TRBD1. The CDR3 covers 16 residues. Trimming took 6 bases from V and 4 from J; bases not matched to a gene: 11. As DNA, the CDR3 is TGTGCCAGCAGGAAGGACAGGGGGGTATTAGGCACTGAAGCTTTCTTT. Protein product: CASRKDRGVLGTEAFF.

This clonotype has a count of ten or more. This CDR3 is CASSSTAEGTQHF. The CDR3 region has the DNA TGTGCCAGCAGCTCTACAGCCGAGGGGACCCAGCATTTT. The rearrangement uses TRBV7-2 and TRBJ1-5, with D possibly matching TRBD1 (5 bases). This CDR3 is 13 amino acids long. Germline V lookup: CDR1 SGHTA, CDR2 FQGNSA. Trimming left V 4 bases short and J 11 bases short, with 15 bases between.

V usage is TRBV28 and J usage is TRBJ1-2; no firm D call. Germline assignment: CDR1 MDHEN and CDR2 SYDVKM. V was pared by 4 bases and J by 14 bases, with 17 bases between. This CDR3 has 12 residues. CDR3: CASSSEYRRETF. The CDR3 nucleotides are TGTGCCAGCAGTTCAGAATACCGGAGGGAGACCTTC.

This clonotype has at least ten counts. The chain recombines TRBV7-2 with TRBJ2-1; 8 nucleotides match TRBD2. The CDR3 sequence is 14 residues long. CDR1 SGHTA and CDR2 FQGNSA come from the germline V gene. The J segment lost 3 bases and the V segment lost 8 bases, leaving 6 bases of the junction unmatched. CDR3 in amino acids: CASSAGEDYNEQFF. The CDR3, as DNA: TGTGCCAGCTCAGCGGGAGAAGACTACAATGAGCAGTTCTTC.

This clonotype was recorded a few times. CDR3 bases: TGTGCCAGCAGTTTAACGGGACTATACTACGAGCAGTACTTC. This gives the protein CASSLTGLYYEQYF. The V call is TRBV28, the J call TRBJ2-7; 7 bases fit TRBD2. CDR1 and CDR2 from the germline V gene are MDHEN and SYDVKM. The junction had 4 bases not matched to a gene; V was cut back by 2 bases and J by 3 bases. The CDR3 is 14 residues long.

The chain couples TRBV6-6 to TRBJ1-5; D is unclear. Germline CDR1 reads MNHNY; CDR2 reads SVGAGI (reference sequence). The CDR3 contains 12 residues. The ends were cut back, 8 bases at V and 7 bases at J, with 12 bases in the middle. This chain's CDR3 is CASRPSGQPQHF. DNA of the CDR3: TGTGCCAGCCGGCCTTCGGGCCAGCCCCAGCATTTT.

This sequence joins TRBV12-3 or TRBV12-4 and TRBJ2-7; no clear D. The CDR3 has 12 amino acids. With 1 base removed from V and 4 bases from J, the gap between germline ends came to 5 bases. CDR3 nucleotide sequence: TGTGCCAGCAGTTTAGTTTTGTACGAGCAGTACTTC. Translated, it gives CASSLVLYEQYF.

This clonotype was seen more than once but under ten times. This rearrangement joins TRBV15 to TRBJ2-1; D unclear. Germline V gene data show CDR1 as LNHNV and CDR2 as YYDKDF (reference sequence). The CDR3 is 17 amino acids. The germline V and J ends were trimmed by 0 bases and 1 base, with 13 bases remaining between them. The CDR3 bases are TGTGCCACCAGCAGAGAAGGAAGGCTCACATCCTACAATGAGCAGTTCTTC. It encodes CATSREGRLTSYNEQFF.

In its sample, this clonotype was seen many times. The CDR3 region is CASSFSFRPGHLFTGELFF. The CDR3 DNA follows: TGTGCCAGCAGTTTTAGTTTCCGACCGGGACATCTATTCACCGGGGAGCTGTTTTTT. The chain combines TRBV28 with TRBJ2-2, with a tentative D call TRBD1 (6 bases). This CDR3 region has 19 residues. With 3 bases removed from V and 4 bases from J, the gap between germline ends came to 24 bases. The germline V gene has CDR1 MDHEN and CDR2 SYDVKM.

This clonotype was seen at least ten times. V and J are TRBV28 and TRBJ2-1; 8 bases are a match to TRBD2. Germline V CDR1 and CDR2: MDHEN, SYDVKM. V shed 6 bases and J 0 bases; nucleotides not matched to a gene: 4. The CDR3 runs 15 residues. The CDR3 loop is CASSLGLASYNEQFF. The CDR3 DNA reads as TGTGCCAGCAGCCTCGGACTAGCCTCCTACAATGAGCAGTTCTTC.

Many counts were recorded for this clonotype. The chain uses TRBV28 and TRBJ1-2; weak D call: TRBD1 (5 bases). CDR1 and CDR2 from the germline V gene are MDHEN and SYDVKM. The CDR3 loop spans 12 amino acids. The V and J ends lost 6 bases and 5 bases respectively, with 10 bases between them. In DNA form, the CDR3 reads TGTGCCAGCAGCTCGACAGAGTATGGCTACACCTTC. Its protein product is CASSSTEYGYTF.

This clonotype was found many times. The gene calls are TRBV12-3 or TRBV12-4 and TRBJ2-7; 9 bases match TRBD1. The CDR3 spans 16 residues. J lost 1 base, V lost 6 bases, and 10 bases had no gene match. The CDR3 here is CASSYGDRAISYEQYF. CDR3 DNA sequence: TGTGCCAGCAGCTATGGGGACAGGGCCATTTCCTACGAGCAGTACTTC.

This clonotype was observed many times. The chain has TRBV7-8 and TRBJ2-1; D gene unclear. The CDR3 runs 15 residues. Trimming shortened V by 5 bases and J by 0 bases, and 11 bases separated the two germline ends. CDR1 is SGHVS and CDR2 is FQNEAQ in the germline V gene. CDR3 DNA: TGTGCCAGCAGCAGACGGGCGAGCTCCTACAATGAGCAGTTCTTC. This gives the protein CASSRRASSYNEQFF.

This clonotype was picked up a small number of times. The chain has TRBV4-2 and TRBJ1-4; D is unresolved. The CDR3 extends over 16 amino acids. Looked up from germline, CDR1 is LGHNA and CDR2 is YNFKEQ. Trimming cost V 0 bases and J 7 bases, with 15 bases left between them. The DNA of the CDR3 is TGTGCCAGCAGCCAAGATAAGACGGGTTCCCGTGAAAAACTGTTTTTT. This translates into CASSQDKTGSREKLFF.

This clonotype was recorded at least ten times. The chain couples TRBV7-6 to TRBJ1-4, with D perhaps matching TRBD1 (6 bases). Per germline, CDR1 SGHVS and CDR2 FNYEAQ. The V gene lost 5 bases and the J gene lost 1 base, with 17 bases spanning the gap. The CDR3 covers 17 residues. The CDR3 loop reads CASSAGTLRGTNEKLFF. The CDR3 coding sequence is TGTGCCAGCAGCGCTGGGACACTAAGAGGAACTAATGAAAAACTGTTTTTT.

This clonotype has at least ten counts. The V gene is TRBV7-8, the J gene TRBJ2-2; unclear D gene. Germline V gene lookup returns CDR1 SGHVS and CDR2 FQNEAQ. The CDR3 extends over 14 amino acids. The V gene lost 0 bases and the J gene lost 5 bases, with 7 bases spanning the gap. Written as DNA, the CDR3 is TGTGCCAGCAGCTTAGCGTCCGAAACCGGGGAGCTGTTTTTT. Protein product: CASSLASETGELFF.